Given below is one T cell receptor (beta chain) in context. Its antigen is not known. The junction does not match germline at one end; this may be a read error. This sample is drawn from a study of early stage breast cancer tumors. Study-wide background: Invasive lobular carcinomas made up about 30% of the 12 ER+/PR+/HER2- tumors.

Blood replicates held 0.5 ug DNA, tumor or normal breast approximately 1.5 ug, two each. This table comes from immunoSEQ multiplex PCR, and its TCRdb copy is limited to in-frame clones, with some not included. The table lists roughly 48,000 clones, 83% of them singletons. This CDR3 has 14 residues. CDR1 and CDR2 from the germline V gene are LNHNV and YYDKDF (reference sequence). Findings of the study overall: Commonly generated sequences made up most enriched TCRB sequences shared between patients. In about 90% of the 16 patients, blood comparison separated tumor from normal breast.

Sequenced sample: blood. The chain combines TRBV15 with TRBJ1-4; D is unresolved. The clonotype originates from a person between 50 and 60 years old with breast cancer. CDR3 DNA sequence: TGTGCCACCAGCAAGGACTTATCTCATGACAAACTGTTTTTT. Protein: CATSKDLSHDKLFF.